Below are 10 T cell receptor beta chains sequenced from a single sample in a study of blood T cell repertoires in COVID-19. Clones were read by immunoSEQ multiplex PCR, and TCRdb kept only the in-frame ones, dropping some. Among approximately 290,000 clones listed, 80% to 90% were seen once. The specimen was PBMCs or T cells enriched from blood (not recorded which). All receptors derive from a woman in her thirties who had recovered from COVID-19.

The genes are TRBV28 and TRBJ1-1; D is unclear. Trimming cost V 3 bases and J 4 bases, with 15 bases left between them. This CDR3 comprises 15 residues. Germline V CDR1 and CDR2: MDHEN, SYDVKM. CDR3 loop: CASSFGFSRVTEAFF. CDR3 coding DNA: TGTGCCAGCAGTTTCGGGTTTTCTCGGGTCACTGAAGCTTTCTTT.

A note on this clone: Other DNA sequences in the same sample also yield this CDR3. The chain recombines TRBV19 with TRBJ2-5, with D perhaps matching TRBD2 (6 bases). The CDR3 is made up of 12 amino acids. The germline V and J ends were trimmed by 3 bases and 4 bases, with 6 bases remaining between them. Germline V lookup: CDR1 LNHDA, CDR2 SQIVND (reference sequence). CDR3 sequence: CASSIGGETQYF. CDR3 DNA: TGTGCCAGTAGTATCGGGGGAGAGACCCAGTACTTC. Based on the CDR3 plus reference TRBV19 and TRBJ2-5, the full variable domain is DGGITQSPKYLFRKEGQNVTLSCEQNLNHDAMYWYRQDPGQGLRLIYYSQIVNDFQKGDIAEGYSVSREKKESFPLTVTSAQKNPTAFYLCASSIGGETQYFGPGTRLLVL.

This clone showed up just a few times. The rearrangement links TRBV3-1 (or the pseudogene TRBV3-2) to TRBJ1-5; D perhaps matches TRBD1 (6 bases). V gave up 0 bases and J gave up 0 bases, with 15 bases separating them. This CDR3 has 18 residues. Per the germline V gene, CDR1 is LGHDT and CDR2 is YNNKEL (reference sequence). CDR3 DNA: TGTGCCAGCAGCCAAGATGGGGGCGCAGGGGATAGCAATCAGCCCCAGCATTTT. Its protein product is CASSQDGGAGDSNQPQHF.

For the CDR3, the DNA is TGTGCCAGCAGTGTAATAACTGTGGGACAGGAAGCTTTCTTT. Its protein product is CASSVITVGQEAFF. V gene TRBV2 combines with J gene TRBJ1-1; 7 bases fit TRBD1. The CDR3 spans 14 residues. The V gene's germline CDR1 is SNHLY and CDR2 FYNNEI. J lost 8 bases, V lost 4 bases, and 10 bases had no gene match.

The rearrangement joins TRBV5-1 to TRBJ1-2; 8 nucleotides line up with TRBD1. The germline CDR1 and CDR2 sequences are SGHRS and YFSETQ. Losses at the gene ends were 4 bases for V and 5 bases for J; bases not matched to a gene: 16. CDR3 size: 17 residues. The CDR3 here is CASSLWHNGQGPYGYTF. CDR3 nucleotides: TGCGCCAGCAGCCTCTGGCACAATGGACAGGGACCGTATGGCTACACCTTC.

The V gene is TRBV28, the J gene TRBJ1-2; 7 bases are a match to TRBD1. Unmatched junction bases numbered 10, after V lost 6 bases and J lost 0 bases. The CDR3 contains 16 residues. Germline CDR1 MDHEN, CDR2 SYDVKM. As DNA, the CDR3 is TGTGCCAGCAGAAGGACAGGTCGACCGCCTAACTATGGCTACACCTTC. Translation gives CASRRTGRPPNYGYTF.

This clone occurred once. The V and J genes are TRBV10-2 and TRBJ1-3; D may be TRBD1 (5 bases). The CDR3 consists of 15 residues. V dropped 1 base and J dropped 0 bases, with 7 bases sitting between them. CDR1 is WSHSY, CDR2 SAAADI, per germline. CDR3 nucleotide sequence: TGCGCCAGCAGTGAGTACAGGAACTCTGGAAACACCATATATTTT. Residues: CASSEYRNSGNTIYF.

V and J are TRBV7-9 and TRBJ2-7, with TRBD1 identical over 9 bases. Germline CDR1 is SEHNR and CDR2 is FQNEAQ (reference sequence). The trim removed 2 bases at V and 0 bases at J, leaving 14 bases unmatched. The CDR3 consists of 19 residues. The CDR3 bases are TGTGCCAGCAGCTTAAGTGGGACAGGGCTCTACTCCGACTCCTACGAGCAGTACTTC. This codes for CASSLSGTGLYSDSYEQYF.

The CDR3 DNA follows: TGTGCCAGCAGCGTGGAGGGACTAGCAAGGAGAGGGGATACGCAGTATTTT. This sequence encodes CASSVEGLARRGDTQYF. The rearrangement uses TRBV9 and TRBJ2-3; TRBD2 aligns across 9 bases. CDR1 is SGDLS and CDR2 is YYNGEE in the germline V gene. This CDR3 has 17 amino acids. V lost 2 bases, J lost 6 bases, and 13 bases stayed unmatched.

The gene calls are TRBV9 and TRBJ1-6; 9 nucleotides align to TRBD1. From germline, CDR1 is SGDLS and CDR2 YYNGEE. J was trimmed by 8 bases and V by 2 bases; bases with no gene match: 5. This CDR3 is built from 15 residues. CDR3 loop: CASSVRDREYSPLHF. The CDR3 bases are TGTGCCAGCAGCGTCCGGGACAGGGAATATTCACCCCTCCACTTT.